Presented here are 7 T cell receptor beta chains from one specimen sequenced in a study of identical twins. MiXCR was run by TCRdb on the 5' RACE reads, yielding one entry per CDR3 protein. Of fewer than 500,000 distinct CDR3 sequences listed, roughly a quarter are singletons. These data also formed part of another study, on T cells expressing NK-cell markers.

Material: CD4+ T cells sorted from blood. These receptors all come from a woman under 30 in good health.

The table lists this clonotype with many counts. This chain uses TRBV12-3 or TRBV12-4 with TRBJ2-3, with TRBD2 matching over 9 bases. The CDR3 is 16 amino acids. V trimming: 2 bases; J trimming: 1 base; junction bases outside the gene matches: 4. CDR3 in DNA: TGTGCCAGCAGTTTACGAGCGGGAGGAGGCACAGATACGCAGTATTTT. Its protein product is CASSLRAGGGTDTQYF.

The J gene is TRBJ2-7, the V gene TRBV2; D unresolved. The CDR3 is made up of 10 amino acids. Trimming removed 7 bases at V and 7 bases at J, with 8 bases between. Looked up from germline, CDR1 is SNHLY and CDR2 is FYNNEI. CDR3 in amino acids: CASNPREQYF. DNA of the CDR3: TGTGCCAGCAACCCCAGGGAGCAGTACTTC.

This clonotype has more than one count but fewer than ten. The rearrangement links TRBV18 to TRBJ2-1; no clear D gene. V lost 3 bases and J lost 9, with 12 bases in between. The CDR3 extends over 13 amino acids. CDR1 KGHSH and CDR2 LQKENI come from the germline V gene. The CDR3 DNA reads TGTGCCAGCTCACCTCCCCTAGTAGGTGAGCAGTTCTTC. Protein sequence: CASSPPLVGEQFF. The complete variable domain, with remaining parts taken from reference TRBV18 and TRBJ2-1, reads NAGVMQNPRHLVRRRGQEARLRCSPMKGHSHVYWYRQLPEEGLKFMVYLQKENIIDESGMPKERFSAEFPKEGPSILRIQQVVRGDSAAYFCASSPPLVGEQFFGPGTRLTVL.

The chain links TRBV2 to TRBJ2-4; D is uncertain. The CDR3 is 13 amino acids. V lost 7 bases and J lost 0, with 7 bases in between. The germline gives CDR1 SNHLY, CDR2 FYNNEI. The CDR3: CASTDLAKNIQYF. As DNA, the CDR3 is TGTGCCAGCACTGATTTAGCCAAAAACATTCAGTACTTC.

This clonotype occurred a few times. V and J are TRBV12-3 or TRBV12-4 and TRBJ2-2; possibly TRBD2 for D (6 bases). CDR3 length: 17 amino acids. The ends were cut back, 5 bases at V and 4 bases at J, with 20 bases in the middle. This CDR3 reads CASSVVTGYGGTGELFF. The CDR3 region has the DNA TGTGCCAGCAGTGTGGTGACGGGATACGGGGGCACCGGGGAGCTGTTTTTT.

The chain is built from TRBV7-8 and TRBJ1-3; D call uncertain. There are 14 residues in the CDR3. Trimming took 5 bases from V and 10 from J, leaving 18 bases between them. Germline loops: CDR1 SGHVS, CDR2 FQNEAQ. The CDR3 coding sequence is TGTGCCAGCAGCCCCCAAGCGCTTGGGGAGACCATATATTTT. Protein: CASSPQALGETIYF.

The V gene is TRBV20-1, the J gene TRBJ1-1, with TRBD1 matching 7 bases. Germline CDR1 and CDR2: DFQATT and SNEGSKA (reference sequence). The CDR3 loop spans 14 amino acids. With 3 bases clipped from V and 3 bases from J, the junction kept 7 bases outside the gene matches. CDR3 in amino acids: CSASDREADTEAFF. CDR3 bases: TGCAGTGCTAGTGACAGGGAGGCGGACACTGAAGCTTTCTTT.